A single T cell receptor (beta chain) is shown here with its context. The sample originates from a study of blood T cell repertoires in COVID-19. At the level of the study: Acute and convalescent COVID-19 specimens originated in the United States, Italy and Spain.

The repertoire was sequenced with immunoSEQ multiplex PCR; TCRdb's copy has only in-frame clones and lacks some. The data contain some 35,000 clones, approximately 86% of them singletons. Trimming took off 8 bases at V and 5 bases at J, with 6 bases between the two ends. From germline, CDR1 is KGHSH and CDR2 LQKENI. The CDR3 is made up of 10 amino acids. The receptor was derived from a man between 65 and 85 years old with acute or convalescent COVID-19. This sequence joins TRBV18 and TRBJ2-5; D is perhaps TRBD2 (6 bases). The sample taken for sequencing was peripheral blood. The CDR3 loop is CASRGETQYF. In nucleotides, the CDR3 is TGTGCCAGCCGGGGGGAGACCCAGTACTTC.